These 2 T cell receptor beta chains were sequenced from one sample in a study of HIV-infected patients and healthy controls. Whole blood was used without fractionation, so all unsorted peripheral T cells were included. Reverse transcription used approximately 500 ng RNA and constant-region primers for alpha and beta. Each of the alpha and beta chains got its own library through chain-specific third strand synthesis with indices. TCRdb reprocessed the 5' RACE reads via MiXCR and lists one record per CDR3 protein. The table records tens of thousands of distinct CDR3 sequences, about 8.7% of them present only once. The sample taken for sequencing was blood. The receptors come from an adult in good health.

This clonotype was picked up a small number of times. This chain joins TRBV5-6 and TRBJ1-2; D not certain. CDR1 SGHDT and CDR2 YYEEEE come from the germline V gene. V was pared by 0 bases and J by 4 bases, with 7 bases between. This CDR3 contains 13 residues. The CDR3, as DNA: TGTGCCAGCAGCTTGGCCCAGACCTATGGCTACACCTTC. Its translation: CASSLAQTYGYTF.

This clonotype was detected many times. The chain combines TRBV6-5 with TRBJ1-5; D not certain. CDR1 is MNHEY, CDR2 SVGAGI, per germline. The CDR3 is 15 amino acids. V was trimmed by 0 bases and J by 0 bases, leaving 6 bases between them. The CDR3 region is CASSYSLGSNQPQHF. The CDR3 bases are TGTGCCAGCAGTTACTCTTTGGGTAGCAATCAGCCCCAGCATTTT.